The following is a TCR beta chain sequence with its context. The CDR3 length is 14 residues. Germline V lookup: CDR1 GTSNPN, CDR2 SVGIG (reference sequence). Trimming removed 0 bases from V and 6 bases from J; junction bases left unmatched: 4. The data were taken from a study of blood T cell repertoires in COVID-19. How the authors handled the data: From reference gene primer amplification, estimates of nucleated cell counts were derived. Produced via immunoSEQ multiplex PCR; TCRdb's table is partial and in-frame only. The V and J calls and the clone size are those of that table, but D and trimming were determined from the DNA. Here the sample spans fewer than 300,000 clones, approximately 85% being singletons.

This rearrangement joins TRBV30 to TRBJ1-2, with TRBD1 matching 10 bases. The receptor was isolated from a woman under 40 with acute or convalescent COVID-19. Source material: peripheral blood. The CDR3 nucleotides are TGTGCCTGGAGTGTTCGGACAGGGGGGGATGGCTACACCTTC. This sequence encodes CAWSVRTGGDGYTF. The full variable domain, completed using reference TRBV30 and TRBJ1-2, is SQTIHQWPATLVQPVGSPLSLECTVEGTSNPNLYWYRQAAGRGLQLLFYSVGIGQISSEVPQNLSASRPQDRQFILSSKKLLLSDSGFYLCAWSVRTGGDGYTFGSGTRLTVV.